Listed below are T cell receptor beta chains from one sample, sequenced in a study of T cells after yellow fever vaccination. TCRdb analysed the 5' RACE reads with MiXCR anew, one entry per CDR3 protein. The sample contains about 260,000 distinct CDR3 sequences, around 4.9% of which appear only once. The sequences come from CD4+ T cells sorted from PBMCs, collected on the day of the yellow fever booster vaccination. Source of these receptors: a young man who received the YFV17D yellow fever vaccine. The CDR3 runs from the conserved cysteine through the conserved F or W. A D gene is named only where the DNA matches it firmly. Not every row has a clone size; where given, it reads once, few, many or a size class.

TGTGCCAGCAGAAAGGACTGGGAAGAGACCCAGTACTTC,CASRKDWEETQYF,TRBV12-3/TRBV12-4,many,.,TRBJ2-5
TGTGCCACCAGTGAGGGCTCCCCCGAGGCCTATGGCTACACCTTC,CATSEGSPEAYGYTF,TRBV24-1,few,.,TRBJ1-2
TGTGCCAGCAGCTTAGTTGGGGGCCCGGGCACCGGGGAGCTGTTTTTT,CASSLVGGPGTGELFF,TRBV7-2,few,.,TRBJ2-2
TGCGCCAGCAGCCAAATTGGACGGATCTATGGCTACACCTTC,CASSQIGRIYGYTF,TRBV4-1,.,.,TRBJ1-2
TGTGCCAGCAGCTTCGGGGCTCACAATGAGCAGTTCTTC,CASSFGAHNEQFF,TRBV7-2,many,.,TRBJ2-1
TGTGCCAGCAGCCCGGACAGGGGGCTCGGCTACACCTTC,CASSPDRGLGYTF,TRBV7-9,.,TRBD1,TRBJ1-2
TGCAGCGTTGAAGAAACACAGAGTGAAGCTTTCTTT,CSVEETQSEAFF,TRBV29-1,few,.,TRBJ1-1
TGTGCCAGCAGCCAAGCCGGGACTAGCGGAACGGTTGAGCAGTTCTTC,CASSQAGTSGTVEQFF,TRBV3-1,.,TRBD2,TRBJ2-1
TGCGCCTGCAGCTTGGTTGCAGGGGTCAACACTGAAGCTTTCTTT,CACSLVAGVNTEAFF,TRBV5-1,.,.,TRBJ1-1
TGTGCCAGCAGCGGGTCGTTGGCAACCCTTGAAGCTTTCTTT,CASSGSLATLEAFF,TRBV5-4,.,.,TRBJ1-1
TGTGCCAGCAATGGACAGGGACCCCCAGATACGCAGTATTTT,CASNGQGPPDTQYF,TRBV2,many,TRBD1,TRBJ2-3
TGTGCCAGCAGCCAGGCCTTCGGGGGATTAGTGACCCAGTACTTC,CASSQAFGGLVTQYF,TRBV7-8,.,.,TRBJ2-5
TGCGCCAGCAGCCAAGGGGCAGGGGACAATCAGCCCCAGCATTTT,CASSQGAGDNQPQHF,TRBV4-3,few,.,TRBJ1-5
TGTGCCAGCAGTGTGGGACTAGGTGTCACAGATACGCAGTATTTT,CASSVGLGVTDTQYF,TRBV12-3/TRBV12-4,.,TRBD2,TRBJ2-3
TGTGCCAGCAGTGAAACGGCAATTGGGCTAGCCAAAAACATTCAGTACTTC,CASSETAIGLAKNIQYF,TRBV2,few,.,TRBJ2-4
TGCAGTGCTAGAGAATGGGCTACAGATACGCAGTATTTT,CSAREWATDTQYF,TRBV20-1,many,.,TRBJ2-3
TGTGCCAGCAGCTTGCGCGTCTATGCGGGGAACACTGAAGCTTTCTTT,CASSLRVYAGNTEAFF,TRBV5-5,.,.,TRBJ1-1
TGCGCCAGCAGGGGGACAGGCTCTGGAAACACCATATATTTT,CASRGTGSGNTIYF,TRBV10-2,many,TRBD1,TRBJ1-3
TGCAGTGCTAGTAAGCCAGGGGGTACGCTTGCGGAGACCCAGTACTTC,CSASKPGGTLAETQYF,TRBV20-1,.,TRBD1,TRBJ2-5
TGTGCCAGCAGCCTCGACAGGGGGGGGAACACTGAAGCTTTCTTT,CASSLDRGGNTEAFF,TRBV7-6,few,TRBD1,TRBJ1-1
TGTGCCAGCAGCCGCGATAGGGGCGCCACTAATGAAAAACTGTTTTTT,CASSRDRGATNEKLFF,TRBV7-2,.,.,TRBJ1-4
TGTGCCAGCTCGTCACAGTCGAGAGGCTACACCTTC,CASSSQSRGYTF,TRBV19,few,.,TRBJ1-2
TGCGCCAGCAGCCGGGATGCGGAGGATACGCAGTATTTT,CASSRDAEDTQYF,TRBV5-1,many,.,TRBJ2-3
TGTGCCAGCAAAATTTACAGGTTTCAAGGGGTGCTATTCACCGGGGAGCTGTTTTTT,CASKIYRFQGVLFTGELFF,TRBV12-3/TRBV12-4,medium-sized,.,TRBJ2-2
TGCGCCAGCAGCCAAGATTGGGTCCGGCGGACAGGGGGCTTGGGCGAGCAGTACTTC,CASSQDWVRRTGGLGEQYF,TRBV4-3,many,TRBD1,TRBJ2-7
TGTGCCAGCAGTTTTGGCCAGCCCCAAGAGACCCAGTACTTC,CASSFGQPQETQYF,TRBV12-3/TRBV12-4,many,.,TRBJ2-5
TGCGCCAGCAGCCCGGAAACAGGGATCCACGGCTACACCTTC,CASSPETGIHGYTF,TRBV5-1,.,.,TRBJ1-2
TGCGCCAGCAGCATAGGGACAGCGGCTTTGAACACTGAAGCTTTCTTT,CASSIGTAALNTEAFF,TRBV5-1,.,TRBD1,TRBJ1-1
TGTGCCAGCAGTCAGGCTGGACGCGGCTATGGCTACACCTTC,CASSQAGRGYGYTF,TRBV6-5,many,.,TRBJ1-2
TGTGCCAGCAGCTCGACCCGGGGTGCGGGACCGAGAAACTATGGCTACACCTTC,CASSSTRGAGPRNYGYTF,TRBV11-2,many,.,TRBJ1-2
TGTGCCAGCGGCGCAGGGACGTATGGCTACACCTTC,CASGAGTYGYTF,TRBV6-6,.,.,TRBJ1-2
TGTGCCTGGAGTGGTTCAGGGGGACAACCCCAGCATTTT,CAWSGSGGQPQHF,TRBV30,few,TRBD1,TRBJ1-5
TGTGCCAGCAGTACCTCAACGAACACCGGGGAGCTGTTTTTT,CASSTSTNTGELFF,TRBV27,few,.,TRBJ2-2
TGTGCCAGCAGCTTGGTGTGGGCGAATAATTCACCCCTCCACTTT,CASSLVWANNSPLHF,TRBV5-5,.,.,TRBJ1-6
TGCAGCGTTGACGGCGGAAGCTCCTACAATGAGCAGTTCTTC,CSVDGGSSYNEQFF,TRBV29-1,many,.,TRBJ2-1
TGTGCCAGCAGTTTTCGGCTTAGCTCAGATACGCAGTATTTT,CASSFRLSSDTQYF,TRBV12-3/TRBV12-4,.,.,TRBJ2-3
TGTGCCAGCAGCCAAGATGCAGGCCCCTACAATGAGCAGTTCTTC,CASSQDAGPYNEQFF,TRBV3-1,few,.,TRBJ2-1
TGTGCCATCAGTGAGAGGGGCCTCCAAGAGACCCAGTACTTC,CAISERGLQETQYF,TRBV10-3,few,.,TRBJ2-5
TGTGCCAGCAGCAGGACAGCGGATGGCTACACCTTC,CASSRTADGYTF,TRBV7-9,few,.,TRBJ1-2
TGTGCCAGTAGTACGAATACCGGGACAGGATTCCGGGAGCTGTTTTTT,CASSTNTGTGFRELFF,TRBV19,many,TRBD1,TRBJ2-2
TGCAGTGCTAGAGATCGGGACACCCATCAGCCCCAGCATTTT,CSARDRDTHQPQHF,TRBV20-1,many,.,TRBJ1-5
TGCAGCGGCGAAGGGTCTGGAAACACCATATATTTT,CSGEGSGNTIYF,TRBV29-1,many,.,TRBJ1-3
TGTGCCAGCAGCTTACGACAGGGAGGTGAGCAGTTCTTC,CASSLRQGGEQFF,TRBV7-3,few,.,TRBJ2-1
TGCAGCGTTGACAGGGTGGGGAACACTGAAGCTTTCTTT,CSVDRVGNTEAFF,TRBV29-1,many,.,TRBJ1-1
TGTGCCATGCGGGACAGGGGGTTGAATGAGCAGTTCTTC,CAMRDRGLNEQFF,TRBV2,.,TRBD1,TRBJ2-1
TGCAGTGCTCCCAGGGGGGGACAGGGGGATTATAATCAGCCCCAGCATTTT,CSAPRGGQGDYNQPQHF,TRBV20-1,.,TRBD1,TRBJ1-5
TGCAGTGCTAGCTATGTGGACGACAATCAGCCCCAGCATTTT,CSASYVDDNQPQHF,TRBV20-1,few,.,TRBJ1-5
TGCAGTGCTAAGGGACTAGCGAGCACAGATACGCAGTATTTT,CSAKGLASTDTQYF,TRBV20-1,many,TRBD2,TRBJ2-3
TGTGCCAGCAACAGGGGTAGAACGTTAGATACGCAGTATTTT,CASNRGRTLDTQYF,TRBV27,few,TRBD1,TRBJ2-3
TGTGCCAGCAGCTTGCCGGACCCTAATTCACCCCTCCACTTT,CASSLPDPNSPLHF,TRBV5-5,many,.,TRBJ1-6
TGTGCCAGCAGCCTAACATCCGGGGCCACAGATACGCAGTATTTT,CASSLTSGATDTQYF,TRBV7-9,many,.,TRBJ2-3
TGCGCCAGCAGCTTGGCAGGCCGGTCCGAGCAGTACTTC,CASSLAGRSEQYF,TRBV5-1,few,.,TRBJ2-7
TGTGCCAGCAGCCTCGAGGCCCCTAATTCACCCCTCCACTTT,CASSLEAPNSPLHF,TRBV7-9,.,.,TRBJ1-6